Shown below are 22 T cell receptor beta chains from a single sample sequenced in a study of blood T cells in healthy people across ages. Through a sample-barcoded 5' primer and a J-beta primer mix, a second PCR was run for roughly 6 to 12 cycles. One entry per CDR3 protein results from TCRdb running MiXCR on the 5' RACE reads. In the table there are roughly 900,000 distinct CDR3 sequences, about 48% of which are singletons. Sequenced material: blood. These receptors were collected from a man aged 25-40 years in good health.

This rearrangement joins TRBV20-1 to TRBJ1-4; D is perhaps TRBD1 (5 bases). In germline, CDR1 is DFQATT, CDR2 SNEGSKA (reference sequence). V gave up 6 bases and J gave up 7 bases, with 15 bases separating them. The CDR3 spans 13 residues. Here the CDR3 reads CSAEPRGREKLFF. The DNA of the CDR3 is TGCAGTGCCGAGCCGAGGGGACGTGAAAAACTGTTTTTT.

Here the CDR3 reads CASSLGGEVLGNIQYF. The CDR3 bases are TGTGCCAGCAGCTTAGGGGGGGAAGTGTTAGGAAACATTCAGTACTTC. The rearrangement links TRBV7-9 to TRBJ2-4; the D gene is possibly TRBD2 (6 bases). Germline V gene lookup returns CDR1 SEHNR and CDR2 FQNEAQ (reference sequence). V lost 1 base and J lost 6, with 16 bases in between. The length of the CDR3 is 16 residues. The complete variable domain, with remaining parts taken from reference TRBV7-9 and TRBJ2-4, reads DTGVSQNPRHKITKRGQNVTFRCDPISEHNRLYWYRQTLGQGPEFLTYFQNEAQLEKSRLLSDRFSAERPKGSFSTLEIQRTEQGDSAMYLCASSLGGEVLGNIQYFGAGTRLSVL.

This clonotype has only a few counts. J is TRBJ2-1 and V is TRBV11-2; a possible D gene is TRBD1 (6 bases). The CDR3 runs 13 residues. CDR1 SGHAT and CDR2 FQNNGV come from the germline V gene. V lost 3 bases and J 7 bases, leaving 10 bases between the germline ends. The CDR3 loop reads CASSFDRPNEQFF. The CDR3 region has the DNA TGTGCCAGCAGCTTCGACAGGCCGAATGAGCAGTTCTTC.

This chain uses TRBV6-6 with TRBJ1-2, with TRBD1 matching over 8 bases. Germline CDR1 and CDR2: MNHNY and SVGAGI (reference sequence). There are 14 residues in the CDR3. With 8 bases clipped from V and 3 bases from J, the junction kept 8 bases outside the gene matches. The CDR3 protein is CASGRTGSDYGYTF. The CDR3, as DNA: TGTGCCAGCGGCAGGACAGGGTCGGACTATGGCTACACCTTC.

This clonotype was counted many times. In DNA form, the CDR3 reads TGTGCCAGCAGCCCCTTCAACAGGGACGAGACCCAGTACTTC. Translated, it gives CASSPFNRDETQYF. The chain recombines TRBV5-6 with TRBJ2-5; TRBD1 is a possible D gene (6 bases). Per germline, CDR1 SGHDT and CDR2 YYEEEE. The V and J ends lost 4 bases and 5 bases respectively, with 15 bases between them. CDR3 size: 14 residues.

The chain employs TRBV7-2 and TRBJ2-2, with TRBD2 as a possible D gene (5 bases). V lost 5 bases and J 4 bases, leaving 20 bases between the germline ends. This CDR3 is built from 17 residues. Germline CDR1 SGHTA, CDR2 FQGNSA. CDR3 in DNA: TGTGCCAGCAGCCCCCAAGACCTACCTCGGGGCACCGGGGAGCTGTTTTTT. It encodes CASSPQDLPRGTGELFF.

The chain is built from TRBV6-2 or TRBV6-3 and TRBJ2-3, with 7 bases lining up with TRBD2. With 8 bases clipped from V and 4 bases from J, the junction kept 9 bases outside the gene matches. The germline gives CDR1 MNHEY, CDR2 SVGEGT. This CDR3 contains 14 residues. The CDR3 loop is CASRIAGVADTQYF. The CDR3 nucleotides read TGTGCCAGCCGGATTGCGGGGGTCGCAGATACGCAGTATTTT.

This clonotype was seen more than once but under ten times. This rearrangement joins TRBV20-1 to TRBJ2-7, with TRBD2 matching over 13 bases. The V and J ends lost 6 bases and 4 bases, in that order; junction bases with no gene match: 6. CDR1 is DFQATT and CDR2 is SNEGSKA in the germline V gene (reference sequence). This CDR3 has 14 amino acids. CDR3 nucleotide sequence: TGCAGTGCACGACTAGCGGGGGGCGGGTACGAGCAGTACTTC. This codes for CSARLAGGGYEQYF.

The J gene is TRBJ2-3, the V gene TRBV4-2; perhaps TRBD1 as D (6 bases). The CDR3 extends over 18 amino acids. Per germline, CDR1 LGHNA and CDR2 YNFKEQ. The V and J ends lost 4 bases and 1 base respectively, with 21 bases between them. CDR3 DNA sequence: TGTGCCAGCAGCCGGGCCCTCTCACAGGGAGCAGGCACAGATACGCAGTATTTT. Protein sequence: CASSRALSQGAGTDTQYF.

In DNA, the CDR3 is TGCGCCAGCAGCCTAACAACAACCTACGAGCAGTACTTC. Translating it yields CASSLTTTYEQYF. The J gene is TRBJ2-7, the V gene TRBV4-3; D remains ambiguous. Between the trimmed V and J ends, which lost 4 bases and 2 bases, there was a span of 9 bases. The CDR3 extends over 13 amino acids. Germline lookup yields CDR1 LGHNA and CDR2 YSLEER.

This clonotype has a handful of counts. The gene calls are TRBV20-1 and TRBJ1-2; perhaps TRBD1 as D (5 bases). Germline CDR1 and CDR2: DFQATT and SNEGSKA (reference sequence). This CDR3 comprises 12 residues. V shed 3 bases and J shed 4 bases, with 9 bases lying between them. This CDR3 reads CSASTGLYGYTF. The CDR3 coding sequence is TGCAGTGCTAGCACAGGACTCTATGGCTACACCTTC.

This clonotype was counted only a few times. The genes are TRBV28 and TRBJ2-5; 15 bases line up with TRBD2. Trimming took 3 bases from V and 4 from J; bases not matched to a gene: 3. Germline CDR1 MDHEN, CDR2 SYDVKM. This CDR3 region has 16 residues. This CDR3 is CASSLGLAGGGETQYF. Here the CDR3 DNA reads TGTGCCAGCAGTTTGGGACTAGCGGGGGGCGGAGAGACCCAGTACTTC.

This rearrangement joins TRBV6-4 to TRBJ2-1; tentative D call: TRBD2 (6 bases). Germline CDR1 reads MRHNA; CDR2 reads SNTAGT. The CDR3 has 14 amino acids. V was cut by 4 bases and J by 5 bases, with 12 bases left in between. The CDR3, as DNA: TGTGCCAGCAGTGGCTCCGGGACTCACAATGAGCAGTTCTTC. Its protein is CASSGSGTHNEQFF.

On this clonotype: One junction end disagrees with the germline gene, perhaps due to a read error. The J gene is TRBJ2-7, the V gene TRBV6-2 or TRBV6-3; TRBD1 matches 11 bases. Germline V gene lookup returns CDR1 MNHEY and CDR2 SVGEGT. The CDR3 extends over 13 amino acids. CDR3 sequence reads: CASLRTGGYKQYF. The DNA of the CDR3 is TGTGCCAGCTTACGGACAGGGGGCTACAAGCAGTACTTC.

V gene TRBV4-1 combines with J gene TRBJ2-1; 10 bases map to TRBD2. After removal of 3 bases from V and 0 bases from J, the junction contained 14 bases not matched to a gene. The CDR3 sequence is 20 residues long. The germline gives CDR1 MGHRA, CDR2 YSYEKL. The CDR3, as DNA: TGCGCCAGCAGCCACCCACGGGCTAGCGGGGGTGTGAGCTCCTACAATGAGCAGTTCTTC. Its translation: CASSHPRASGGVSSYNEQFF.

The J gene is TRBJ1-6, the V gene TRBV6-5, with D unresolved. The ends were cut back, 0 bases at V and 0 bases at J, with 21 bases in the middle. This CDR3 comprises 21 residues. The germline CDR1 and CDR2 sequences are MNHEY and SVGAGI. The CDR3 nucleotides are TGTGCCAGCAGTTACTCGATCGGTCTAAGTTCAGCTAGCTCCTATAATTCACCCCTCCACTTT. Translated, it gives CASSYSIGLSSASSYNSPLHF.

This clonotype was detected only once. A read error may explain this, as a much larger clone is one base away. V is TRBV11-1 and J is TRBJ2-7; D is possibly TRBD2 (7 bases). Germline assignment: CDR1 SGHAT and CDR2 FQDESV (reference sequence). The CDR3 is made up of 15 amino acids. Trimming left V 1 base short and J 7 bases short, with 17 bases between. CDR3 DNA sequence: TGTGCCAGCAGCTTAGGGCGGGGGCGGAACAATGAGCAGTACTTC. Its translation is CASSLGRGRNNEQYF.

This clonotype was seen a few times. The rearrangement links TRBV29-1 to TRBJ2-2, with 10 bases fitting TRBD2. In germline, CDR1 is SQVTM, CDR2 ANQGSEA. The CDR3 runs 14 residues. J was trimmed by 5 bases and V by 7 bases; bases with no gene match: 7. The CDR3 is CSASGGALTGELFF. CDR3 in DNA: TGCAGCGCCAGCGGGGGGGCGCTTACCGGGGAGCTGTTTTTT.

The chain is built from TRBV6-2 or TRBV6-3 and TRBJ2-2; D may be TRBD2 (5 bases). Germline lookup yields CDR1 MNHEY and CDR2 SVGEGT. CDR3 size: 16 residues. V lost 6 bases and J 3 bases, leaving 17 bases between the germline ends. As DNA, the CDR3 is TGTGCCAGCAGATTAACCGTCCGGCGGGACACCGGGGAGCTGTTTTTT. It encodes CASRLTVRRDTGELFF.

There are a few counts of this clonotype. This chain uses TRBV5-1 with TRBJ2-1; possible D gene TRBD2, 5 bases. V lost 0 bases to trimming and J lost 8 bases, with 9 bases between them. CDR3 length: 13 amino acids. The V gene's germline CDR1 is SGHRS and CDR2 YFSETQ. The CDR3 loop reads CASSLAWGDEQFF. The CDR3 nucleotides read TGCGCCAGCAGCTTGGCGTGGGGAGATGAGCAGTTCTTC.

The chain is built from TRBV29-1 and TRBJ2-1; 9 nucleotides align to TRBD2. The J call could be wrong; TRBJ2-7 is a better fit for the DNA end. In germline, CDR1 is SQVTM, CDR2 ANQGSEA. CDR3 length equals 16 residues. This CDR3 reads CSVEAQRGVSYNEQYF. CDR3 nucleotides: TGCAGCGTTGAAGCGCAGCGGGGGGTCTCCTACAATGAGCAGTACTTC.

With respect to this clonotype: A much larger clone sits a single nucleotide away, making a read error possible. J is TRBJ2-1 and V is TRBV3-1; 9 bases fit TRBD1. Germline CDR1 and CDR2: LGHDT and YNNKEL (reference sequence). CDR3 size: 16 residues. CDR3 region: CTSSQRRDRANNEQFF. In DNA form, the CDR3 reads TGTACCAGCAGCCAACGCCGGGACAGGGCAAACAATGAGCAGTTCTTC.